The 6 T cell receptor beta chains reported below all come from one sample, sequenced in a study of technical replicates of blood from a few donors. Generated by immunoSEQ multiplex PCR, the TCRdb table keeps only in-frame clones and is missing some. This sample has approximately 87,000 clones, with approximately 94% found just once. The material sequenced was T cells isolated from PBMCs. The receptors were gathered from a human donor in good health.

In this sample, this clone turned up once. The V and J genes are TRBV27 and TRBJ2-7; 13 bases map to TRBD2. V lost 5 bases to trimming and J lost 4 bases; unmatched junction nucleotides: 5. Per germline, CDR1 MNHEY and CDR2 SMNVEV (reference sequence). The length of the CDR3 is 15 residues. The CDR3 coding sequence is TGTGCCAGCAGTGCCCCGGGACTAGCGGGATACGAGCAGTACTTC. This gives the protein CASSAPGLAGYEQYF.

The chain recombines TRBV6-5 with TRBJ2-7, with 11 positions matching TRBD2. V gave up 6 bases and J gave up 3 bases; unmatched junction bases: 4. Germline V gene lookup returns CDR1 MNHEY and CDR2 SVGAGI. This CDR3 has 14 amino acids. The CDR3 spells CASRPGTSGYEQYF. The CDR3 coding sequence is TGTGCCAGCAGGCCCGGGACTAGCGGCTACGAGCAGTACTTC.

This chain links TRBV10-1 with TRBJ1-2; D is unclear. CDR1 and CDR2 (germline): WNHNN, SYGVQD (reference sequence). With 0 bases removed from V and 2 bases from J, the gap between germline ends came to 13 bases. The CDR3 runs to 16 residues. CDR3 bases: TGCGCCAGCAGTGAGTCGACCCGGGGTTCGAACTATGGCTACACCTTC. This codes for CASSESTRGSNYGYTF.

The count of this clone is one. The chain joins TRBV6-1 to TRBJ2-2; 13 bases line up with TRBD2. The germline V gene has CDR1 MNHNS and CDR2 SASEGT. The V and J ends lost 4 bases and 0 bases, in that order; junction bases with no gene match: 5. There are 18 residues in the CDR3. The CDR3 sequence: CASSGPLAGGTNTGELFF. The CDR3 nucleotides read TGTGCCAGCAGTGGACCACTAGCGGGGGGGACGAACACCGGGGAGCTGTTTTTT.

This clone was recorded once. The V and J genes are TRBV7-9 and TRBJ2-3, with a possible D match to TRBD1 (5 bases). V was shortened by 5 bases and J by 4 bases, with 13 bases between the two germline ends. CDR1 and CDR2 from the germline V gene are SEHNR and FQNEAQ (reference sequence). The CDR3 spans 14 residues. This chain's CDR3 is CASSGALGADTQYF. DNA of the CDR3: TGTGCCAGCAGCGGGGCTCTTGGGGCAGATACGCAGTATTTT.

The genes are TRBV25-1 and TRBJ1-5; 7 positions agree with TRBD1. V dropped 7 bases and J dropped 0; count of bases not matched to a gene: 3. Germline CDR1 is MGHDK and CDR2 is SYGVNS. This CDR3 spans 14 amino acids. CDR3 loop: CASNRGYSNQPQHF. In nucleotides, the CDR3 is TGTGCCAGCAACAGGGGATATAGCAATCAGCCCCAGCATTTT.